Listed below are T cell receptor beta chains from one sample, sequenced in a study of vaccination and CD4 T cells after COVID-19. Each CDR3 protein is one row after TCRdb ran MiXCR on the PCR reads. The table records approximately 13,000 distinct CDR3 sequences, 36% of them present only once. These receptors lack a known antigen. Sample: cultured CD4+ T cells from blood. These receptors all stem from a human donor with COVID-19. The CDR3 runs from the conserved cysteine through the conserved F or W.

v_gene	CDR3aa
TRBV20-1	CRGGTGVGTEAFF
TRBV29-1	CSVRNHEQYF
TRBV7-8	CASSLFSGGEFF
TRBV11-3	CASSKGASSSYEQYF
TRBV12-3/TRBV12-4	CASSALAVGADTQYF
TRBV4-2	CASSQGTGVTEAFF
TRBV6-2/TRBV6-3	CASSYPGRSKEAFF
TRBV20-1	CSARDISGGAATGELFF
TRBV2	CASSATGEYGYTF
TRBV7-2	CASSLGIQGGEQFF
TRBV6-5	CASSYVGRDYGYTF
TRBV7-9	CASSLAVGAKDQPQHF
TRBV4-3	CASSQEAPGQGRNSPLHF
TRBV18	CASSPDRNPLVEYF
TRBV12-3/TRBV12-4	CASSYYSGPPNYGYTF
TRBV28	CASISGGWNTEAFF
TRBV19	CASSGQGGTEAFF
TRBV7-9	CASSFSDAEAFF
TRBV11-2	CASSLNSPGLGSGANVLTF
TRBV7-9	CASSLDRVDNEQFF
TRBV10-1	CASSAGTLQETQYF
TRBV5-4	CASSFFDIGAQETQYF
TRBV4-2	CASSYTGGRRGIYEQYF
TRBV19	CASSSPSEPLADTQYF
TRBV20-1	CSASGQLPTTDTQYF
TRBV6-2/TRBV6-3	CASSYGGLMQETQYF